These 22 T cell receptor beta chains were sequenced from one sample in a study of CXCR3-negative and CXCR3-positive naive CD8 T cells. Libraries were UMI-labeled 5' RACE TRB cDNA. Each CDR3 protein gets one entry in TCRdb, which reprocessed the 5' RACE reads and gives no DNA. The sample table sets out some 130,000 distinct CDR3 sequences. The sample comprised naive CXCR3- CD8+ T cells from blood. Indicated subset: CD45RO-CCR7+CD27+CD95- naive CD8+ T cells lacking CXCR3 (TNR3-). The receptors come from a human donor in good health. Some clones in this sample may be carry-over from other donors' samples.

This rearrangement joins TRBV12-3 or TRBV12-4 to TRBJ2-7; no DNA is available, so the TRBD1 call from TCRdb remains unchecked. CDR3 length: 14 residues. The CDR3 loop is CASSVTGLSYEQYF.

This chain links TRBV5-1 with TRBJ2-7; with no DNA, the TCRdb D assignment of TRBD1 cannot be verified. The CDR3 sequence is 14 residues long. Germline V gene data show CDR1 as SGHRS and CDR2 as YFSETQ. CDR3 sequence reads: CASSLEDTSYEQYF.

CDR3 loop: CSVEGQGGETQYF. This chain joins TRBV29-1 and TRBJ2-5; TCRdb proposes TRBD1, but this gene call is untestable without DNA. Germline V gene data show CDR1 as SQVTM and CDR2 as ANQGSEA. This CDR3 has 13 residues.

The chain couples TRBV7-9 to TRBJ2-1; TCRdb's D gene call, TRBD1, goes unchecked for lack of DNA. The germline CDR1 and CDR2 sequences are SEHNR and FQNEAQ (reference sequence). CDR3 length: 15 amino acids. The CDR3 protein is CASSFGQGEDVEQFF.

The chain combines TRBV7-2 with TRBJ2-4; TCRdb lists TRBD1, though no DNA is available to test this call. The V gene's germline CDR1 is SGHTA and CDR2 FQGNSA. The CDR3 consists of 16 residues. The CDR3 reads CASSFPVRGNINIQYF. Filled out from reference TRBV7-2 and TRBJ2-4, the complete variable domain reads GAGVSQSPSNKVTEKGKDVELRCDPISGHTALYWYRQSLGQGLEFLIYFQGNSAPDKSGLPSDRFSAERTGGSVSTLTIQRTQQEDSAVYLCASSFPVRGNINIQYFGAGTRLSVL.

The genes are TRBV4-1 and TRBJ2-2; TCRdb outputs TRBD1, but without DNA this stays unchecked. CDR3 length equals 15 residues. Per the germline V gene, CDR1 is MGHRA and CDR2 is YSYEKL. The chain's CDR3 is CASSQFGTNTGELFF.

This rearrangement joins TRBV6-1 to TRBJ2-1; TCRdb indicates TRBD2, and absent DNA this call remains unverified. This CDR3 has 16 amino acids. Looked up from germline, CDR1 is MNHNS and CDR2 is SASEGT. This CDR3 reads CASSVMSLAVYNEQFF.

The chain couples TRBV29-1 to TRBJ2-7. The germline V gene encodes CDR1 SQVTM and CDR2 ANQGSEA. The CDR3 is made up of 13 amino acids. The CDR3 loop reads CSVEDALLLKQYF.

The chain links TRBV12-3 or TRBV12-4 to TRBJ2-5; TCRdb lists TRBD2, though no DNA is available to test this call. The CDR3 runs to 15 residues. The CDR3 loop reads CASRGGLSEQETQYF.

The V and J genes are TRBV7-9 and TRBJ2-7; absent DNA, TCRdb's TRBD1 call cannot be checked. The CDR3 is 12 amino acids. Germline V lookup: CDR1 SEHNR, CDR2 FQNEAQ (reference sequence). The CDR3 sequence is CASSTGTHEQYF.

V is TRBV12-3 or TRBV12-4 and J is TRBJ1-1; TCRdb returns TRBD1, unconfirmable since there is no DNA. This CDR3 comprises 19 residues. This CDR3 reads CASSPPLPGQAIMNTEAFF.

The chain joins TRBV5-5 to TRBJ2-7; lacking DNA, the TRBD1 call made by TCRdb goes unchecked. Per the germline V gene, CDR1 is SGHKS and CDR2 is YYEKEE (reference sequence). This CDR3 has 14 residues. The CDR3 here is CASSLQRGPYEQYF.

The chain links TRBV12-3 or TRBV12-4 to TRBJ2-1; the D call of TRBD2 rests on TCRdb alone, since no DNA is present to check it. The CDR3 runs to 15 residues. The chain's CDR3 is CASSSPLAGGGEQFF.

The chain employs TRBV7-3 and TRBJ2-1; the TCRdb D gene call, TRBD1, has no DNA to confirm it. The CDR3 runs 14 residues. Germline CDR1 SGHTA, CDR2 FQGTGA. The CDR3 loop reads CASSLTRGASQQFF.

The rearrangement joins TRBV10-3 to TRBJ2-7; absent DNA, TCRdb's TRBD1 call cannot be checked. CDR1 and CDR2 (germline): ENHRY, SYGVKD. There are 14 residues in the CDR3. The CDR3 spells CAIRETGKDHEQYF.

The genes are TRBV11-3 and TRBJ1-5. This CDR3 contains 12 residues. Germline values: CDR1 SGHNT, CDR2 YENEEA. Here the CDR3 reads CASSSAGEPQHF.

The chain couples TRBV15 to TRBJ2-2; without DNA, the TCRdb call of TRBD1 cannot be checked. The CDR3 extends over 15 amino acids. Germline V lookup: CDR1 LNHNV, CDR2 YYDKDF (reference sequence). CDR3 region: CATSSPGKNTGELFF.

V gene TRBV7-9 combines with J gene TRBJ2-1. The CDR3 is 13 residues long. Germline CDR1 SEHNR, CDR2 FQNEAQ (reference sequence). The CDR3 spells CASSLDYSNEQFF.

The chain carries TRBV9 and TRBJ2-3; the D call of TRBD2 rests on TCRdb alone, since no DNA is present to check it. Germline CDR1 is SGDLS and CDR2 is YYNGEE. The CDR3 is 15 amino acids. CDR3 loop: CASSASTSIPDTQYF.

The chain is built from TRBV10-2 and TRBJ1-1. Germline V gene lookup returns CDR1 WSHSY and CDR2 SAAADI. The length of the CDR3 is 15 residues. The CDR3 loop is CASSESSGMGTEAFF.

The chain carries TRBV29-1 and TRBJ2-2. CDR1 is SQVTM and CDR2 is ANQGSEA in the germline V gene. This CDR3 comprises 13 residues. This chain's CDR3 is CSVVSAGTGELFF.

The chain is built from TRBV7-9 and TRBJ2-6; TCRdb gives TRBD2 as the D gene, but with no DNA this cannot be confirmed. CDR1 is SEHNR and CDR2 is FQNEAQ in the germline V gene (reference sequence). This CDR3 spans 23 amino acids. The CDR3 here is CASSLLSVTGTGLVRPGANVLTF.